Each of the 2 T cell receptor beta chains below was sequenced from the same sample in a study of blood T cells in healthy people across ages. The authors ran a second PCR of about 6 to 12 cycles using a sample-barcoded 5' primer and a J-beta primer mix. TCRdb reanalysed the 5' RACE reads using MiXCR and keeps one entry per CDR3 protein. The profile shows about 1.1 million distinct CDR3 sequences, less than 45% of them singletons. The specimen sequenced was blood. Receptor source: a man between 18 and 29 years old in good health.

This sequence joins TRBV11-1 and TRBJ2-4; D remains ambiguous. The J call may be wrong; the DNA end is better matched by TRBJ2-7. The germline V gene has CDR1 SGHAT and CDR2 FQDESV (reference sequence). This CDR3 region has 12 residues. CDR3 protein: CASSPRNYEQYF. The CDR3 DNA reads TGTGCCAGCAGCCCACGGAACTACGAGCAGTACTTC.

Comments on this clonotype: Being one base from a much bigger clone, this may be a read error. This chain uses TRBV10-3 with TRBJ1-1; weak D call: TRBD1 (5 bases). CDR1 is ENHRY, CDR2 SYGVKD, per germline. The CDR3 sequence is 13 residues long. V was cut by 10 bases and J by 1 base, with 13 bases left in between. Here the CDR3 DNA reads TGTGCCACCAACCTTGGACAGAACACTGAAGCTTTCTTT. The encoded protein is CATNLGQNTEAFF.